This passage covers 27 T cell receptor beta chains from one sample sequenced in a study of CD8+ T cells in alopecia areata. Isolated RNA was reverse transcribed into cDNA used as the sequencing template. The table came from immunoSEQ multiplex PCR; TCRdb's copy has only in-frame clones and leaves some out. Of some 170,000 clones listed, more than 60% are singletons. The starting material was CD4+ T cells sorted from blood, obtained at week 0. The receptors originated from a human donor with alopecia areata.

CDR3 DNA sequence: TGTGCCAGCAGCAGGGGGCAGGGGTCTTCACCCCTCCACTTT. This codes for CASSRGQGSSPLHF. The genes are TRBV9 and TRBJ1-6; 7 bases match TRBD1. With V trimmed by 4 bases and J by 9 bases, 7 bases remained unmatched. Germline-derived CDR1 and CDR2 are SGDLS and YYNGEE. This CDR3 contains 14 residues.

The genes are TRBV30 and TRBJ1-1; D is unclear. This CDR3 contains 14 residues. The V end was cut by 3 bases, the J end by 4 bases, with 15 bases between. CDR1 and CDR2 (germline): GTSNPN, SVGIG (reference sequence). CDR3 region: CAWRSSPVLTEAFF. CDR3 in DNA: TGTGCCTGGAGGTCCTCCCCGGTGCTCACTGAAGCTTTCTTT.

CDR3 sequence: CASTVTQGAHYGYTF. CDR3 nucleotide sequence: TGTGCCAGCACCGTAACTCAGGGGGCGCATTATGGCTACACCTTC. The V call is TRBV5-6, the J call TRBJ1-2; 8 nucleotides agree with TRBD1. The CDR3 covers 15 residues. Germline V CDR1 and CDR2: SGHDT, YYEEEE. V lost 6 bases and J lost 5; bases outside the gene matches: 12.

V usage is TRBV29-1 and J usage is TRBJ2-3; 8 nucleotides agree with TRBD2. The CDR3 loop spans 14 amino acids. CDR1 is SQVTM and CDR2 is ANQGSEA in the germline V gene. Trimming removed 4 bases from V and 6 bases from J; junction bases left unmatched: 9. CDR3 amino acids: CSVGKRGIPDTQYF. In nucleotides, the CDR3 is TGCAGCGTTGGAAAGCGGGGGATCCCGGATACGCAGTATTTT.

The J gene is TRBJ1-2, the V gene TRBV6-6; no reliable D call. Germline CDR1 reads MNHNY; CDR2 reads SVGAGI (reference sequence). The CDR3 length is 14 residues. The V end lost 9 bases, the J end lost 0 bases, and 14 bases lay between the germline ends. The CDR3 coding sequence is TGTGCCAGTTCCCTATGGAGATCTAACTATGGCTACACCTTC. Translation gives CASSLWRSNYGYTF.

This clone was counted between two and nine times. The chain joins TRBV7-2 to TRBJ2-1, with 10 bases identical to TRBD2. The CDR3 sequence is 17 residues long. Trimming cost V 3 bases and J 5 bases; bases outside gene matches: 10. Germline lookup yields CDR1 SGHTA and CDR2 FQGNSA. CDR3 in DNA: TGTGCCAGCAGCTTCCCAGCACTAGCGGGGAGCCACAATGAGCAGTTCTTC. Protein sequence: CASSFPALAGSHNEQFF.

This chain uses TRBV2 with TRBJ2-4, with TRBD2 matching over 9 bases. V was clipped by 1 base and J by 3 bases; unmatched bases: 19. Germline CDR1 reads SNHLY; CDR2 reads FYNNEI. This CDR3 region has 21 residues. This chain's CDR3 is CASSEGSGTSLSGGVKNIQYF. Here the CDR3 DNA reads TGTGCCAGCAGTGAAGGCTCCGGGACTAGCCTATCAGGGGGAGTCAAAAACATTCAGTACTTC.

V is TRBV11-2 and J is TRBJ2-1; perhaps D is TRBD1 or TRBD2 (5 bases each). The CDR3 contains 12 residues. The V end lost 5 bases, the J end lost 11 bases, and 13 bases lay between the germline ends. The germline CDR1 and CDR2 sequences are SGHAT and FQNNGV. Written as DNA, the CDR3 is TGTGCCAGCAGCGACCCCCCGGGACAGCAGTTCTTC. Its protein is CASSDPPGQQFF.

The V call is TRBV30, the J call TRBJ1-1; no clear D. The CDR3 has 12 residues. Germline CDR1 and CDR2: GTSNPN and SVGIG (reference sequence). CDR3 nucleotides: TGTGCTCTAGTGCTGAAGAACACTGAAGCTTTCTTT. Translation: CALVLKNTEAFF.

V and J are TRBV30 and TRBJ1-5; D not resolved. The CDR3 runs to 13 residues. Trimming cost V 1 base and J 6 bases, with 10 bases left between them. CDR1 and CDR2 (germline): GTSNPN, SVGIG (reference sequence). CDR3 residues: CAWSASEGQPQHF. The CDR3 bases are TGTGCCTGGAGTGCCTCGGAAGGTCAGCCCCAGCATTTT.

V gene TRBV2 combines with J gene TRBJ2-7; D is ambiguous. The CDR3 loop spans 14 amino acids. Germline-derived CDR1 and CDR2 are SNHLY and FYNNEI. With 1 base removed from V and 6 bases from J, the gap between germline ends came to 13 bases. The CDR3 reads CASSEGAYSLEQYF. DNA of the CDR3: TGTGCCAGCAGTGAAGGGGCTTACTCTCTCGAGCAGTACTTC.

The CDR3 coding sequence is TGTGCCAGCAGTTTATCTGGCGGACAGGGGCCGTTTCAGCCCCAGCATTTT. It specifies CASSLSGGQGPFQPQHF. The chain links TRBV27 to TRBJ1-5, with TRBD1 matching 9 bases. Trimming took 0 bases from V and 6 from J; bases not matched to a gene: 9. Germline CDR1 is MNHEY and CDR2 is SMNVEV (reference sequence). There are 17 residues in the CDR3.

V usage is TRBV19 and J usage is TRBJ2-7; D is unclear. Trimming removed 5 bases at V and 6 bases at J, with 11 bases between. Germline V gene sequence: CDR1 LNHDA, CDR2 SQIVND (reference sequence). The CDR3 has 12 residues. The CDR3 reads CASSPPYSEQYF. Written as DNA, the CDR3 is TGTGCCAGTAGTCCGCCGTATAGCGAGCAGTACTTC.

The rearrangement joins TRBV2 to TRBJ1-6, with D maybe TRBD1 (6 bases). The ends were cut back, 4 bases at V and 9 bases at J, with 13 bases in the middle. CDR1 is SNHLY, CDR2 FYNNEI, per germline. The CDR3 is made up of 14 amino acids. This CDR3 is CASSGGGGGSPLHF. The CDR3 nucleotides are TGTGCCAGCAGTGGGGGAGGGGGAGGTTCACCCCTCCACTTT.

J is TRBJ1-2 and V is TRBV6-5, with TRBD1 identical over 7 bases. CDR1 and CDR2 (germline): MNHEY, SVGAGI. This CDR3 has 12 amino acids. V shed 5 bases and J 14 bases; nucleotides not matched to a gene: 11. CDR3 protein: CASSAAPGQPTF. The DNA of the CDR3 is TGTGCCAGCAGTGCAGCGCCGGGACAGCCTACCTTC.

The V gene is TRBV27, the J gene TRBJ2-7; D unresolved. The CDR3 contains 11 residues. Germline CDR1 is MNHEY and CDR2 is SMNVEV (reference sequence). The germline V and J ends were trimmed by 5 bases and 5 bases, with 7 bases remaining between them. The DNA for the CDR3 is TGTGCCAGCAGTCGAAGAGACGAGCAGTACTTC. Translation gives CASSRRDEQYF.

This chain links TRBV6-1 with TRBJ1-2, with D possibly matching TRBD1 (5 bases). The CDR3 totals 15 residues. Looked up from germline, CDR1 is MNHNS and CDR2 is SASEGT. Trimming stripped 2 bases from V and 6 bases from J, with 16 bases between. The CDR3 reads CASSERLGARDGYTF. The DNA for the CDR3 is TGTGCCAGCAGTGAAAGGCTAGGGGCGCGGGATGGCTACACCTTC.

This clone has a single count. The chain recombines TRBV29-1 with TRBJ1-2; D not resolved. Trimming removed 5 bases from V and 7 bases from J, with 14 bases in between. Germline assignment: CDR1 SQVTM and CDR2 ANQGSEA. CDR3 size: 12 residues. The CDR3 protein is CSVRRTIGGYTF. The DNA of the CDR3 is TGCAGCGTTCGGAGAACCATTGGTGGCTACACCTTC.

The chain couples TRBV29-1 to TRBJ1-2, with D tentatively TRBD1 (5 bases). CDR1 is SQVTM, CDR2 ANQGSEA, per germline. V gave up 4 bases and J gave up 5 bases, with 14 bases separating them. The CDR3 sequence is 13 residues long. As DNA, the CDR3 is TGCAGCGTTGCCACGGGGGTTTTTTATGGCTACACCTTC. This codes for CSVATGVFYGYTF.

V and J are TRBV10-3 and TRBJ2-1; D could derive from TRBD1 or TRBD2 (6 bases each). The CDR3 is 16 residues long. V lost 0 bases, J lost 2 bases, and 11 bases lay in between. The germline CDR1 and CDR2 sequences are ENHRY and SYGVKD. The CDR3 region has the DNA TGTGCCATCAGTGAGTCAAGGGGGGCCACCTACAATGAGCAGTTCTTC. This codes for CAISESRGATYNEQFF.

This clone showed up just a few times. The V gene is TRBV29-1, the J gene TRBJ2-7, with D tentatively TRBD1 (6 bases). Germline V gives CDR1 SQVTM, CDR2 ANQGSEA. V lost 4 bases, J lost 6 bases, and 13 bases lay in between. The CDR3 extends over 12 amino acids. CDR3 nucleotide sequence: TGCAGCGTTGGTCGACAGGCGGGCGAGCAGTACTTC. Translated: CSVGRQAGEQYF.

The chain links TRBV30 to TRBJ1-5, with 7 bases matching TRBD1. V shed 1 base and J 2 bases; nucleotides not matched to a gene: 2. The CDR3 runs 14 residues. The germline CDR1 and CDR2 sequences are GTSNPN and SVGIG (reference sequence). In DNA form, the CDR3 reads TGTGCCTGGAGTGAGGGGGCGCGCAATCAGCCCCAGCATTTT. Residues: CAWSEGARNQPQHF.

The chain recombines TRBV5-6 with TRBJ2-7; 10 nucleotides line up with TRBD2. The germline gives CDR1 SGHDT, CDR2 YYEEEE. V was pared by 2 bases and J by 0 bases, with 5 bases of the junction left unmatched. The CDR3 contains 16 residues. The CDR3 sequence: CASSFRLAGHSYEQYF. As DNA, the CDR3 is TGTGCCAGCAGCTTTCGACTAGCGGGCCACTCCTACGAGCAGTACTTC. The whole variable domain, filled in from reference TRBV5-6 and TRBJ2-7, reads DAGVTQSPTHLIKTRGQQVTLRCSPKSGHDTVSWYQQALGQGPQFIFQYYEEEERQRGNFPDRFSGHQFPNYSSELNVNALLLGDSALYLCASSFRLAGHSYEQYFGPGTRLTVT.

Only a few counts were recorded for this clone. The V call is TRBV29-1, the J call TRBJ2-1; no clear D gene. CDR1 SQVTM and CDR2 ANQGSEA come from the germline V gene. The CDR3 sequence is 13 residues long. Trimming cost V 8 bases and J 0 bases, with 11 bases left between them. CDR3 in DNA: TGCAGCACCCTTTCGCACTCCTACAATGAGCAGTTCTTC. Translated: CSTLSHSYNEQFF.

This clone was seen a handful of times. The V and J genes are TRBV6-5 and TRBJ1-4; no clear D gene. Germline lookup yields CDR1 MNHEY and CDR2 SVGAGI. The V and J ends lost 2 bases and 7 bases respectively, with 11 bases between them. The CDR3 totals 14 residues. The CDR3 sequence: CASSYRDASEKLFF. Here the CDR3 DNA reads TGTGCCAGCAGTTACCGGGATGCGAGTGAAAAACTGTTTTTT.

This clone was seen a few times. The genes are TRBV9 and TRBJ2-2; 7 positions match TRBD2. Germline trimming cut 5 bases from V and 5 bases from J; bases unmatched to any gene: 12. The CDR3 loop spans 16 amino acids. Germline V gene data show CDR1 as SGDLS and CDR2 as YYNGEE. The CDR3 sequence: CASRGGLVTGTGELFF. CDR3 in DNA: TGTGCCAGCAGGGGCGGACTAGTAACTGGAACCGGGGAGCTGTTTTTT. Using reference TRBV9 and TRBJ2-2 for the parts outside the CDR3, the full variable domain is DSGVTQTPKHLITATGQRVTLRCSPRSGDLSVYWYQQSLDQGLQFLIQYYNGEERAKGNILERFSAQQFPDLHSELNLSSLELGDSALYFCASRGGLVTGTGELFFGEGSRLTVL.

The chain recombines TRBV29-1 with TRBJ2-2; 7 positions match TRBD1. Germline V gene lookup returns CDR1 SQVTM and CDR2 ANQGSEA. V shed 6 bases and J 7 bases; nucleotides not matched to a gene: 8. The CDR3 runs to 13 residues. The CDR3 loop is CSVGNRGDGELFF. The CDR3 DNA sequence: TGCAGCGTGGGGAACAGGGGTGACGGGGAGCTGTTTTTT.